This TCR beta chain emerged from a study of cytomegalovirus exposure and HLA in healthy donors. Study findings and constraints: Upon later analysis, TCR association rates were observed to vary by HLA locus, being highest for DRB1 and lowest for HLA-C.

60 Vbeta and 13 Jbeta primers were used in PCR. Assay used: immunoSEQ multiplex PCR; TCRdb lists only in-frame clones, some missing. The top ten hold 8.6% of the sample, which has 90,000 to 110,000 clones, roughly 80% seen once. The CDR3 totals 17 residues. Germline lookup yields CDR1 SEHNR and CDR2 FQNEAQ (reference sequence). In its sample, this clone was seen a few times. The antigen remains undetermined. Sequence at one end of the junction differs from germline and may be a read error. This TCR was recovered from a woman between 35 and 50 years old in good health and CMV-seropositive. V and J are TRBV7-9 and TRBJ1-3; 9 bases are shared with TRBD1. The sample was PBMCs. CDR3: CSSSSSRTGVGGNTIYF. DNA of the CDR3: TGTTCCAGCAGCTCAAGTCGGACAGGGGTCGGGGGAAACACCATATATTTT.